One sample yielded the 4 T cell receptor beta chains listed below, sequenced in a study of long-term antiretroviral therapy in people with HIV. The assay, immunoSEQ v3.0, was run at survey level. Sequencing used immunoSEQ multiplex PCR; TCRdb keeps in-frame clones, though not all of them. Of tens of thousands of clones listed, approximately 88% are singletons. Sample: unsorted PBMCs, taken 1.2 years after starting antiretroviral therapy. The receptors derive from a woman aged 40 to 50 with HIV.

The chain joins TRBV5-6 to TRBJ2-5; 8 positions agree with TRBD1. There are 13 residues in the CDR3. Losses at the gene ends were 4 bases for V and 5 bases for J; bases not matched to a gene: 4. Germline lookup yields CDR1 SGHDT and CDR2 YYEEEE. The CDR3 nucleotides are TGTGCCAGCAGCCAGGGGGCTATGGAGACCCAGTACTTC. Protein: CASSQGAMETQYF.

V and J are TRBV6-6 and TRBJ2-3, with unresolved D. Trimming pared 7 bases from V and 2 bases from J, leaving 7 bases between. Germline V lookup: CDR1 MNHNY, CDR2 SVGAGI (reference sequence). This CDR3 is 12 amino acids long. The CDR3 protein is CASKTNTDTQYF. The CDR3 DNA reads TGTGCCAGCAAAACTAACACAGATACGCAGTATTTT.

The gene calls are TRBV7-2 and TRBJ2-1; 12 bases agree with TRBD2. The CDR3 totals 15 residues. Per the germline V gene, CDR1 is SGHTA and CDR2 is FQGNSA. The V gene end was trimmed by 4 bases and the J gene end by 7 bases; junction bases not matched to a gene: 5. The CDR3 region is CASSSTSGSLNEQFF. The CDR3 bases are TGTGCCAGCAGCTCGACTAGCGGGAGTCTTAATGAGCAGTTCTTC. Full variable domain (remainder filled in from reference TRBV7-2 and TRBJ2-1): GAGVSQSPSNKVTEKGKDVELRCDPISGHTALYWYRQSLGQGLEFLIYFQGNSAPDKSGLPSDRFSAERTGGSVSTLTIQRTQQEDSAVYLCASSSTSGSLNEQFFGPGTRLTVL.

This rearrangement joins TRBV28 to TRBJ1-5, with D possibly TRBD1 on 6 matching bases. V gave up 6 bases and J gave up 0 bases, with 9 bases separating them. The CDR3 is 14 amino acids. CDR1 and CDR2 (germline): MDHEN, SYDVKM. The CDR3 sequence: CASRGAVSNQPQHF. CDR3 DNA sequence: TGTGCCAGCAGGGGGGCAGTTAGCAATCAGCCCCAGCATTTT.